This T cell receptor (beta chain) derives from a study of CD8+ T cells in alopecia areata (dated by TCRdb to about 2018). With respect to the entire study: The treated patients took part in an open-label pilot trial in which moderate-to-severe alopecia areata was treated with oral tofacitinib at 5 to 10 mg twice daily. Human TCRbeta sequencing covered scalp tissue and sorted CD4+ and CD8+ peripheral blood T cells from patchy and totalis/universalis alopecia areata patients and healthy controls. Tofacitinib-treated patients had biopsies at baseline and at 4 and 24 weeks of treatment, with a later scalp biopsy in several patients. Patients received tofacitinib for 6 to 18 months and were then followed off drug for 6 months to check for delayed response and recurrence. The SALT score, which quantifies the percentage of affected scalp surface area, was used to measure disease severity in treated patients. Scalp clonality was compared among normal scalp (n=4), patchy alopecia areata scalp (n=8), and alopecia totalis/universalis scalp (n=8). TCRbeta CDR3 regions were amplified by immunoSEQ multiplex PCR with 35 Vbeta forward and 13 Jbeta reverse primers. The RNA source kit depended on sample type: the PAXgene miRNA kit for fixed scalp, the miRNeasy kit for PBMCs, and the RNeasy kit for mouse skin. To study T cell clonal expansion in alopecia areata, the researchers applied high-throughput TCRbeta sequencing to both the C3H/HeJ mouse model and human patients.

Study-wide conclusions, independent of this receptor: Because the treated cohort was small and included a single nonresponder, larger studies are needed to assess links between baseline CD8+ expansion and response. Lesional scalp, especially in alopecia totalis/universalis, showed higher clonality and more expanded CD8+ clones than normal scalp, suggesting antigenic drive. Tofacitinib significantly decreased scalp clonality and the number of expanded CD8+ clones among the top 100 scalp clones. Many expanded lesional clones were found to persist in scalp and blood during tofacitinib treatment, and relapse after treatment cessation may be partly explained by this persistence. Shared TCR sequences between patients were less evident than in mice, which may be partly attributable to HLA diversity in the patient population. Unlike mouse skin, which is dominated by gammadelta T cells, normal human skin has resident alphabeta T cells that are also sequenced, and this complicates analysis of the scalp TCR repertoire.

Comments on this clone: Its binding antigen is unknown. Within one base of it there is no much larger clone, and no base qualities were kept.

Receptors were amplified or captured by the immunoSEQ multiplex PCR assay. RNA was extracted from all samples and reverse transcribed into cDNA, which served as template for TCR sequencing. First-strand cDNA was synthesized using SuperScript III with a 2:1 mix of oligo-dT and random hexamers. A synthetic immune receptor repertoire was used to measure amplification bias, and any remaining bias was corrected computationally. The source study handled its data this way. Raw reads were preprocessed to remove errors, and CDR3 was defined by IMGT conventions from the conserved cysteine to phenylalanine. Clonality was computed by normalizing Shannon entropy by log2 of the number of productive unique TCRs and subtracting the result from 1. CD4 or CD8 identity of scalp clones was inferred by cross-referencing scalp TCRbeta sequences with sorted blood CD4 and CD8 repertoires. The table comes from immuneACCESS by way of TCRdb, which keeps in-frame sequences with V and J called. Part of the clones is missing from these tables; in studies checked, under half for an unresolved V gene and the rest for unknown reasons. Clone size and V and J calls were adopted from that table, with D and trimming inferred from the DNA. This sample has roughly 210,000 clones in its table, and roughly 40% of those were observed once. Around 2.8% of the sample comes from the top ten.

Reading the label with the study, this specimen's treatment or condition is: oral pan-JAK inhibitor, 5-10 mg twice daily. Lesional scalp punch biopsies and peripheral blood were collected from alopecia areata patients. PBMCs were separated by density centrifugation and stained for CD3, CD4 and CD8, after which CD4+ and CD8+ T cells were sorted on a FACSAria. The sequencing used CD4+ T cells sorted from blood, collected at roughly week 36, from a patient treated with tofacitinib. The receptor was isolated from a human donor with alopecia areata.

CDR3 reads: CAWEQGTKKTQYF. In nucleotides, the sequence is TGTGCCTGGGAACAGGGGACCAAAAAGACCCAGTACTTC. The V and J genes are TRBV30 and TRBJ2-5, with 7 bases aligning to TRBD1. Reading the germline V gene (reference sequence) gives CDR1 GTSNPN and CDR2 SVGIG. V ends up 5 bases short and J 6 bases short, with an unmatched junction base count of 9. The CDR3 contains 13 residues, cysteine and phenylalanine counted. Only the CDR3 portion is preserved as DNA: 39 bases, with reading frame beginning at the first base.